The 11 T cell receptor beta chains below all came from one sample that was sequenced in a study of cytomegalovirus exposure and HLA in healthy donors. Use of 60 Vbeta and 13 Jbeta primers characterized the PCR. This table comes from immunoSEQ multiplex PCR, and its TCRdb copy is limited to in-frame clones, with some not included. The data hold roughly 200,000 clones, with roughly four fifths observed a single time. The material sequenced was PBMCs. The receptors were sampled from a young man in good health and CMV-seronegative.

This clone was found a few times. V gene TRBV15 combines with J gene TRBJ1-2; D not resolved. There are 15 residues in the CDR3. Per germline, CDR1 LNHNV and CDR2 YYDKDF (reference sequence). V was cut by 2 bases and J by 3 bases, with 13 bases left in between. CDR3 protein: CATSRLASSHYGYTF. The DNA for the CDR3 is TGTGCCACCAGCAGACTGGCTAGTTCTCACTATGGCTACACCTTC.

This chain links TRBV28 with TRBJ1-1; possible D gene TRBD1, 6 bases. The CDR3 length is 16 residues. Trimming removed 1 base at V and 1 base at J, with 13 bases between. Germline V gene data show CDR1 as MDHEN and CDR2 as SYDVKM. The CDR3 here is CASSLFGGTPNTEAFF. The CDR3 DNA reads TGTGCCAGCAGTTTATTTGGGGGCACGCCGAACACTGAAGCTTTCTTT.

This chain links TRBV6-5 with TRBJ1-1; D perhaps matches TRBD1 (5 bases). This CDR3 region has 15 residues. The germline gives CDR1 MNHEY, CDR2 SVGAGI. V lost 0 bases to trimming and J lost 6 bases, with 14 bases between them. Here the CDR3 reads CASSYSGARSPEAFF. The DNA for the CDR3 is TGTGCCAGCAGTTACTCAGGGGCGCGGAGCCCTGAAGCTTTCTTT.

The sample holds a few counts of this clone. V usage is TRBV9 and J usage is TRBJ2-3, with 10 bases lining up with TRBD2. Germline assignment: CDR1 SGDLS and CDR2 YYNGEE. V lost 3 bases to trimming and J lost 2 bases; unmatched junction nucleotides: 9. The CDR3 extends over 17 amino acids. CDR3 sequence: CASSGPIAGGATDTQYF. CDR3 sequence (DNA): TGTGCCAGCAGCGGACCCATAGCGGGAGGAGCCACAGATACGCAGTATTTT.

This chain joins TRBV7-9 and TRBJ2-3; 7 positions agree with TRBD2. CDR3 length equals 13 residues. V was clipped by 5 bases and J by 5 bases; unmatched bases: 4. CDR1 SEHNR and CDR2 FQNEAQ come from the germline V gene (reference sequence). The chain's CDR3 is CASSPTSEDTQYF. CDR3 nucleotides: TGTGCCAGCAGCCCCACTAGCGAAGATACGCAGTATTTT. Full variable domain (rest looked up from reference TRBV7-9 and TRBJ2-3): DTGVSQNPRHKITKRGQNVTFRCDPISEHNRLYWYRQTLGQGPEFLTYFQNEAQLEKSRLLSDRFSAERPKGSFSTLEIQRTEQGDSAMYLCASSPTSEDTQYFGPGTRLTVL.

This clone turned up a few times. The chain links TRBV28 to TRBJ1-5; TRBD1 aligns across 7 bases. The CDR3 sequence is 15 residues long. Germline CDR1 MDHEN, CDR2 SYDVKM. V lost 2 bases, J lost 4 bases, and 5 bases stayed unmatched. Written as DNA, the CDR3 is TGTGCCAGCAGTTTAGGTTTGACAGGGAATCAGCCCCAGCATTTT. Its translation is CASSLGLTGNQPQHF.

In regard to this clone: Other nucleotide sequences in the sample specify the same CDR3. The rearrangement links TRBV5-1 to TRBJ1-1; a weak D match, TRBD1 (6 bases). The CDR3 sequence is 15 residues long. The V gene's germline CDR1 is SGHRS and CDR2 YFSETQ. With 0 bases removed from V and 4 bases from J, the gap between germline ends came to 13 bases. The DNA of the CDR3 is TGCGCCAGCAGCTTGGGTGCAGGGGTGGGCACTGAAGCTTTCTTT. The encoded protein is CASSLGAGVGTEAFF.

CDR3 region: CASSVWREGPYNEQFF. In DNA form, the CDR3 reads TGTGCCAGTAGTGTTTGGCGGGAGGGCCCCTACAATGAGCAGTTCTTC. This chain connects TRBV19 to TRBJ2-1; 9 bases map to TRBD2. Germline V lookup: CDR1 LNHDA, CDR2 SQIVND (reference sequence). The CDR3 consists of 16 residues. V lost 5 bases to trimming and J lost 2 bases; unmatched junction nucleotides: 7.

The rearrangement uses TRBV29-1 and TRBJ2-7, with a tentative D call TRBD2 (5 bases). CDR1 SQVTM and CDR2 ANQGSEA come from the germline V gene. There are 13 residues in the CDR3. The germline V and J ends were trimmed by 4 bases and 8 bases, with 18 bases remaining between them. The CDR3 is CSVGELYPGKQYF. The CDR3 bases are TGCAGCGTTGGGGAGTTGTACCCGGGGAAGCAGTACTTC.

This clone was counted only a few times. V is TRBV4-1 and J is TRBJ2-7, with D perhaps matching TRBD1 (6 bases). The CDR3 is made up of 18 amino acids. V dropped 0 bases and J dropped 2 bases, with 20 bases sitting between them. Looked up from germline, CDR1 is MGHRA and CDR2 is YSYEKL. In DNA, the CDR3 is TGCGCCAGCAGCCAAGAATCCCAGGCAGGGACAATAACCTACGAGCAGTACTTC. Protein product: CASSQESQAGTITYEQYF.

The CDR3: CSVGTGESYEQYF. The CDR3 DNA follows: TGCAGCGTTGGGACAGGGGAATCCTACGAGCAGTACTTC. This sequence joins TRBV29-1 and TRBJ2-7, with TRBD1 identical over 9 bases. The CDR3 is made up of 13 amino acids. V was pared by 4 bases and J by 1 base, with 2 bases of the junction left unmatched. Germline-derived CDR1 and CDR2 are SQVTM and ANQGSEA.